These 4 T cell receptor beta chains came from one sample sequenced in a study of CD8+ T cells in alopecia areata. Treatment of the sample: oral pan-JAK inhibitor, 5-10 mg twice daily. Extraction of RNA preceded its reverse transcription into cDNA, which served as the sequencing template. This table comes from immunoSEQ multiplex PCR, and its TCRdb copy is limited to in-frame clones, with some not included. The table has 200,000 to 250,000 clones, less than 50% seen once. The input for sequencing was CD4+ T cells sorted from blood, taken at approximately week 36, from a patient treated with tofacitinib. The source of these receptors is a human donor with alopecia areata.

The sample holds a few counts of this clone. The V call is TRBV19, the J call TRBJ2-1; TRBD1 matches at 10 bases. The CDR3 loop spans 15 amino acids. J lost 4 bases, V lost 5 bases, and 5 bases had no gene match. Germline CDR1 is LNHDA and CDR2 is SQIVND (reference sequence). CDR3 nucleotide sequence: TGTGCCAGTAGTGCTGGACAGGGGGGATACAATGAGCAGTTCTTC. This translates into CASSAGQGGYNEQFF.

This chain connects TRBV18 to TRBJ2-5; D is uncertain. Trimming took off 6 bases at V and 1 base at J, with 9 bases between the two ends. CDR3 size: 13 residues. The germline V gene encodes CDR1 KGHSH and CDR2 LQKENI. The CDR3 DNA sequence: TGTGCCAGCTCCCCCCAACCCCAAGAGACCCAGTACTTC. Its protein product is CASSPQPQETQYF.

This clone was seen a few times. This CDR3 is also generated by other DNA sequences in the sample. This sequence joins TRBV5-1 and TRBJ1-5; D gene ambiguous. V gave up 0 bases and J gave up 3 bases, with 7 bases separating them. Germline V gene data show CDR1 as SGHRS and CDR2 as YFSETQ. The CDR3 is made up of 14 amino acids. The CDR3 DNA is TGCGCCAGCAGCTTGGAGGGTCTCAATCAGCCCCAGCATTTT. The encoded protein is CASSLEGLNQPQHF. The variable domain in full, with the rest retrieved from reference TRBV5-1 and TRBJ1-5, is KAGVTQTPRYLIKTRGQQVTLSCSPISGHRSVSWYQQTPGQGLQFLFEYFSETQRNKGNFPGRFSGRQFSNSRSEMNVSTLELGDSALYLCASSLEGLNQPQHFGDGTRLSIL.

This clone was found a few times. The chain combines TRBV7-2 with TRBJ2-5; TRBD1 matches 10 bases. Germline assignment: CDR1 SGHTA and CDR2 FQGNSA. This CDR3 has 17 residues. The junction had 12 bases not matched to a gene; V was cut back by 3 bases and J by 5 bases. The CDR3 protein is CASSLGALGQGWETQYF. In nucleotides, the CDR3 is TGTGCCAGCAGCTTGGGGGCCCTGGGACAGGGGTGGGAGACCCAGTACTTC.